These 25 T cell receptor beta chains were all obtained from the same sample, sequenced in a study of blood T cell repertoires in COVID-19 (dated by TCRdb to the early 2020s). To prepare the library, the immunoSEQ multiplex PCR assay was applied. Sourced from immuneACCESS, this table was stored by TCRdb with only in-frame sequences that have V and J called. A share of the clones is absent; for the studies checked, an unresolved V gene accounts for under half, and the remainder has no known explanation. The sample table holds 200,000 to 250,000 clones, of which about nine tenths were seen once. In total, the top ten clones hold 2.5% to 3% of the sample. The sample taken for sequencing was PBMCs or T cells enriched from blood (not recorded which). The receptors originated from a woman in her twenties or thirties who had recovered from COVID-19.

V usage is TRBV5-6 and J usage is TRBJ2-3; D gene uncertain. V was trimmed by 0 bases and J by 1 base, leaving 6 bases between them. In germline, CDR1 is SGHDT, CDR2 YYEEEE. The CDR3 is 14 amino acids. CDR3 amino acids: CASSLGSGTDTQYF. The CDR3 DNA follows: TGTGCCAGCAGCTTGGGGAGCGGCACAGATACGCAGTATTTT.

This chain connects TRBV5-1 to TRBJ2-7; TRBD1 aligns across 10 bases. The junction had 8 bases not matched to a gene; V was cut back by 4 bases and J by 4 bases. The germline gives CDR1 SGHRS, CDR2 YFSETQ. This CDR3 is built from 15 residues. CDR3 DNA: TGCGCCAGCAGCACCCAGGGACAGGGGACTTACGAGCAGTACTTC. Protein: CASSTQGQGTYEQYF.

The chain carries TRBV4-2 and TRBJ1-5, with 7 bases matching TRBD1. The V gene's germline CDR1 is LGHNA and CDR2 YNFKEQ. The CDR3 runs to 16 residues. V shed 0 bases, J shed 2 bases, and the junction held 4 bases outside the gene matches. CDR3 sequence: CASSQERQGGNQPQHF. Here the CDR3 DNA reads TGTGCCAGCAGCCAAGAACGACAGGGTGGCAATCAGCCCCAGCATTTT.

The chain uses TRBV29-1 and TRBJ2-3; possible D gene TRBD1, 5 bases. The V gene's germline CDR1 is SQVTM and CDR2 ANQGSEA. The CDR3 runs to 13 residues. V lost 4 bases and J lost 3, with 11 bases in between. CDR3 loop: CSVGQGITDTQYF. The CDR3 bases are TGCAGCGTTGGGCAGGGTATAACAGATACGCAGTATTTT.

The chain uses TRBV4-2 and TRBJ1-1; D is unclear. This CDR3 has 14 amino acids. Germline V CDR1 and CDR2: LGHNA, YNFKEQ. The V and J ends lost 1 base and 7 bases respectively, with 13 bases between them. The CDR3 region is CASSQAQGSDEAFF. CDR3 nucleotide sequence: TGTGCCAGCAGCCAAGCCCAAGGAAGCGATGAAGCTTTCTTT.

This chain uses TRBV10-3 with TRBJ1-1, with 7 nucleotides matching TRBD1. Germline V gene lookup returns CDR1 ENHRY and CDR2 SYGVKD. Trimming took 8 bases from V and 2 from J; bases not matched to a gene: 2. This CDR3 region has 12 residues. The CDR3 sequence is CAIGTANTEAFF. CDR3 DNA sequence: TGTGCCATCGGGACAGCTAACACTGAAGCTTTCTTT.

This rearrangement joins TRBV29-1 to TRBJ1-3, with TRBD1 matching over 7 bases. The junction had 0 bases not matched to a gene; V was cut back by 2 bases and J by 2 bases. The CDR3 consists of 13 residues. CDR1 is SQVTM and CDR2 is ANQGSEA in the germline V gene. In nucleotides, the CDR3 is TGCAGCGTTGAACAGGGGGCTGGAAACACCATATATTTT. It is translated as CSVEQGAGNTIYF.

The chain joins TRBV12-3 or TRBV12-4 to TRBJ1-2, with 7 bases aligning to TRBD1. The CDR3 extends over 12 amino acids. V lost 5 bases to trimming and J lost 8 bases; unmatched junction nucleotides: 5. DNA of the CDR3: TGTGCCAGCAGTGCACAGGGGTGGGGCTACACCTTC. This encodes CASSAQGWGYTF.

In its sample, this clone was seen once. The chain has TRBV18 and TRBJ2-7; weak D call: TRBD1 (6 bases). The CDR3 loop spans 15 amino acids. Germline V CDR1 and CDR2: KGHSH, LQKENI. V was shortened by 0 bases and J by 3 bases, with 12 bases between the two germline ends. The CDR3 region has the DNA TGTGCCAGCTCACCACCCGCAGGGGCTGACTACGAGCAGTACTTC. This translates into CASSPPAGADYEQYF.

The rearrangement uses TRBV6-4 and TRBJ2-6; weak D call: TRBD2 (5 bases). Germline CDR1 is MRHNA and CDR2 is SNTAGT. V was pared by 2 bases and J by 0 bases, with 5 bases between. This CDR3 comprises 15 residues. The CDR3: CASSDTSSGANVLTF. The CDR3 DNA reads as TGTGCCAGCAGTGACACTAGCTCTGGGGCCAACGTCCTGACTTTC.

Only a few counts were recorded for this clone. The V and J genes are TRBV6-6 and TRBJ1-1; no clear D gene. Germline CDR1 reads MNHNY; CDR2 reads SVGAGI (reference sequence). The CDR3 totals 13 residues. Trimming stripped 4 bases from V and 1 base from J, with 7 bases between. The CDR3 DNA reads TGTGCCAGCAGTTCGCAGGAGAACACTGAAGCTTTCTTT. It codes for CASSSQENTEAFF.

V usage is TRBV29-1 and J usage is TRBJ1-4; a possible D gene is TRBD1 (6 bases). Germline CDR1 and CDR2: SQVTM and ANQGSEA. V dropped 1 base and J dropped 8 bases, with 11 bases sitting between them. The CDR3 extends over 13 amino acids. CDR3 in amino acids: CSVEVTGNEKLFF. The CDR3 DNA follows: TGCAGCGTTGAAGTAACAGGGAACGAAAAACTGTTTTTT. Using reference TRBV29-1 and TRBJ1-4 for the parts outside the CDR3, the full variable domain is SAVISQKPSRDICQRGTSLTIQCQVDSQVTMMFWYRQQPGQSLTLIATANQGSEATYESGFVIDKFPISRPNLTFSTLTVSNMSPEDSSIYLCSVEVTGNEKLFFGSGTQLSVL.

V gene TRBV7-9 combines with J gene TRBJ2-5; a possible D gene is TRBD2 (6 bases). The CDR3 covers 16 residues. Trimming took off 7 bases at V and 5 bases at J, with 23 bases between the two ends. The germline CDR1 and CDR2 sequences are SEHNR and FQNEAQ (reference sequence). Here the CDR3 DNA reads TGTGCCAGCACCCCACTAGGGCAGGGAGGAGTGGAGACCCAGTACTTC. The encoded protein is CASTPLGQGGVETQYF.

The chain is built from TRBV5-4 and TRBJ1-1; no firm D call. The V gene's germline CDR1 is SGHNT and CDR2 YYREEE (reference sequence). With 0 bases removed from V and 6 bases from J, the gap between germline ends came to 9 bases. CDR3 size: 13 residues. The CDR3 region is CASSLGKSAEAFF. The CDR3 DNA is TGTGCCAGCAGCTTGGGTAAATCGGCTGAAGCTTTCTTT.

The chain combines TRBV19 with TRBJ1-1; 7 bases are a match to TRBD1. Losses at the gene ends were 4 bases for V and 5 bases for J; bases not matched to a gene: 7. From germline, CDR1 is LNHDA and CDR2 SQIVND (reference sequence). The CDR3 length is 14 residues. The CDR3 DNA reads TGTGCCAGTAGTAACCCGACAGGGAGAACTGAAGCTTTCTTT. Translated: CASSNPTGRTEAFF.

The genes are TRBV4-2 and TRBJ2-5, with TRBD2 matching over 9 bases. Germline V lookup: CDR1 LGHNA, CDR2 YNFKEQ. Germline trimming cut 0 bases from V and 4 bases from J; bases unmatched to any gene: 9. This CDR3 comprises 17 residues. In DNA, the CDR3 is TGTGCCAGCAGCCAAGAAGGGCGGGGGGGCTTAACAGAGACCCAGTACTTC. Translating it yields CASSQEGRGGLTETQYF.

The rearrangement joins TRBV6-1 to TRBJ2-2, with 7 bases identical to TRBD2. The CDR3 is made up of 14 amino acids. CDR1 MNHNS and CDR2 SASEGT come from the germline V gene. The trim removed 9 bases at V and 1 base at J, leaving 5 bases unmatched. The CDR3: CASGLAGNTGELFF. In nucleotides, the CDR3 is TGTGCCAGTGGATTAGCGGGGAACACCGGGGAGCTGTTTTTT.

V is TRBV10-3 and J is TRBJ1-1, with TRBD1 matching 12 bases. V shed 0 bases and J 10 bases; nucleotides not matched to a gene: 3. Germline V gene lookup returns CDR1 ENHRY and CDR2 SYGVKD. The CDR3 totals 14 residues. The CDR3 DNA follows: TGTGCCATCAGTGAGTCGGGACAGGGGGCGCGAGCTTTCTTT. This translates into CAISESGQGARAFF.

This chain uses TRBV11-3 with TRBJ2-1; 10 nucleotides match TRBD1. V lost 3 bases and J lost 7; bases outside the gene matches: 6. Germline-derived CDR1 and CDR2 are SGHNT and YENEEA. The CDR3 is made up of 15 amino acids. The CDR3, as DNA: TGTGCCAGCAGCTTGGGGACAGGGGCGCGAAATGAGCAGTTCTTC. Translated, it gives CASSLGTGARNEQFF.

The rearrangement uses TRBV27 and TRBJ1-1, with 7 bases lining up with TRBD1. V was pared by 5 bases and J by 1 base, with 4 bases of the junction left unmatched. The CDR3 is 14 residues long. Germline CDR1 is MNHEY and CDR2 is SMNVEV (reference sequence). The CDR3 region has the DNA TGTGCCAGCAGTCCGGGACAGTCGAACACTGAAGCTTTCTTT. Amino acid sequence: CASSPGQSNTEAFF.

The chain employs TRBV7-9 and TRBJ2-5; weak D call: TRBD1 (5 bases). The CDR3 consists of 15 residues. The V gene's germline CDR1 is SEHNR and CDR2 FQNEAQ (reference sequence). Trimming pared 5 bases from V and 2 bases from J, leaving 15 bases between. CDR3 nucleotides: TGTGCCAGCAGCACCTCGTACAGGTCGCAAGAGACCCAGTACTTC. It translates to CASSTSYRSQETQYF.

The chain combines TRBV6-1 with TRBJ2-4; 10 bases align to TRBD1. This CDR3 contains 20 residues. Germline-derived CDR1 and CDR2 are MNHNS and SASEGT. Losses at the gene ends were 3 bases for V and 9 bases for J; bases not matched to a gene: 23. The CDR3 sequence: CASSEPRTGGRIRQIGIQYF. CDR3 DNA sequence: TGTGCCAGCAGTGAGCCTAGGACAGGGGGGAGGATTAGGCAAATAGGCATTCAGTACTTC.

CDR3 sequence (DNA): TGCGCCAGCAGCTTATCGGGTGATGGCTACGAGCAGTACTTC. It specifies CASSLSGDGYEQYF. The chain recombines TRBV5-1 with TRBJ2-7; D is ambiguous. CDR3 length: 14 amino acids. The germline CDR1 and CDR2 sequences are SGHRS and YFSETQ. Deletions cut 2 bases from V and 3 bases from J, with 12 bases between.

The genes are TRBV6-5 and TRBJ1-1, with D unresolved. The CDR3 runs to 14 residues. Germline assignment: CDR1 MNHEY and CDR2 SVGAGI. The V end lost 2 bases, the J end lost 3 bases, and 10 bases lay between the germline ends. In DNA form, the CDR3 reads TGTGCCAGCAGTTACAGGGAGAGAGACACTGAAGCTTTCTTT. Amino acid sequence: CASSYRERDTEAFF.

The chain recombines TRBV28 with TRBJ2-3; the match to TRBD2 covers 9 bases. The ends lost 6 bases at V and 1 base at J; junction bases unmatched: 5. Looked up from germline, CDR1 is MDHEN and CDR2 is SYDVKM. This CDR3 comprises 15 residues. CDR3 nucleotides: TGTGCCAGCAGCCCTCTAGCGGGGCGCACAGATACGCAGTATTTT. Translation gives CASSPLAGRTDTQYF.